This TCR beta chain was identified during a study of metastatic and nonmetastatic thyroid tumors. Study-wide context: Where malignant and benign thyroid patients were concerned, repertoires were compared across blood and tumor or nodule tissue. Study-level findings and limits: Malignant thyroid tumors reportedly exceeded benign nodules significantly in TCR beta diversity, with the difference appearing in blood and tumor.

No treatment had been given to any patient before thyroid surgery. This clone was counted between two and nine times. Its target is unknown. Source study methods: The study's classifier, a distant-metastasis tool for papillary thyroid cancer, was built using CDR3 differences across clinicopathological groups. MiXCR reprocessed the PCR reads for TCRdb. It is TCRdb's table, rather than the study itself, that gives the V and J calls and clone size. The data show about 13,000 clones, around 25% seen once. The sample consisted of adjacent normal tissue. This TCR was recovered from a female donor with papillary thyroid cancer or a benign thyroid nodule (not recorded which). Some clones in this sample may be carry-over from other donors' samples.

CDR3 in amino acids: CASSLSGGKFYNEQFF. CDR3 DNA: TGTGCCAGCAGTCTTTCAGGGGGCAAATTCTACAATGAGCAGTTCTTC. The chain employs TRBV6-5 and TRBJ2-1, with 8 bases lining up with TRBD1. This CDR3 contains 16 residues. The V and J ends lost 5 bases and 3 bases, in that order; junction bases with no gene match: 9. Germline CDR1 and CDR2: MNHEY and SVGAGI.